What follows are 27 T cell receptor beta chains derived from one specimen sequenced in a study of PD-1 blockade in classical Hodgkin lymphoma. This sample's time point: cycle 4 day 1 (C4D1), after less than 7 weeks of nivolumab. Brentuximab vedotin exposure varied, and every patient relapsed after autologous stem cell transplantation. TCRdb keeps only in-frame clones here, not all; method: immunoSEQ multiplex PCR. This table holds about 85,000 clones, about nine tenths found once. This sample comprised peripheral blood mononuclear cells (PBMCs), obtained before the fourth cycle of nivolumab. These receptors were collected from a human donor with classical Hodgkin lymphoma.

V is TRBV5-8 and J is TRBJ1-1; D may be TRBD1 (6 bases). The V and J ends lost 0 bases and 5 bases respectively, with 14 bases between them. Germline V gene data show CDR1 as SGHTS and CDR2 as YDEGEE. This CDR3 is built from 15 residues. The CDR3 nucleotides read TGTGCCAGCAGCTTGGTACAAACCGGGACAACTGAAGCTTTCTTT. Residues: CASSLVQTGTTEAFF.

The genes are TRBV7-9 and TRBJ1-1, with a weak D call TRBD1 (6 bases). Germline lookup yields CDR1 SEHNR and CDR2 FQNEAQ (reference sequence). The CDR3 runs to 13 residues. The V gene lost 5 bases and the J gene lost 4 bases, with 11 bases spanning the gap. The CDR3: CASSATGLTEAFF. CDR3 bases: TGTGCCAGCAGCGCCACAGGGCTCACTGAAGCTTTCTTT.

This clone was recorded only once. The genes are TRBV30 and TRBJ1-4; D ambiguous. V lost 3 bases and J 0 bases, leaving 11 bases between the germline ends. The CDR3 runs 15 residues. CDR1 GTSNPN and CDR2 SVGIG come from the germline V gene (reference sequence). CDR3 protein: CAWRGGPTTNEKLFF. Written as DNA, the CDR3 is TGTGCCTGGAGGGGTGGACCGACAACTAATGAAAAACTGTTTTTT.

The V and J genes are TRBV18 and TRBJ1-6, with D perhaps matching TRBD1 (6 bases). With 3 bases removed from V and 10 bases from J, the gap between germline ends came to 19 bases. Germline V lookup: CDR1 KGHSH, CDR2 LQKENI. The CDR3 is 16 residues long. In nucleotides, the CDR3 is TGTGCCAGCTCACCTGACAGGACCCCATTGAACTCACCCCTCCACTTT. This sequence encodes CASSPDRTPLNSPLHF.

This rearrangement joins TRBV27 to TRBJ2-1; the match to TRBD2 covers 11 bases. The V and J ends lost 4 bases and 5 bases, in that order; junction bases with no gene match: 4. The CDR3 is made up of 15 amino acids. Germline V gene lookup returns CDR1 MNHEY and CDR2 SMNVEV (reference sequence). CDR3 coding DNA: TGTGCCAGCAGTTACGGGACTAGCGGCGACAATGAGCAGTTCTTC. Translated, it gives CASSYGTSGDNEQFF.

Written as DNA, the CDR3 is TGTGCCAGCAGTTTAATAGGTGGTCAGCCCCAGCATTTT. Amino acids: CASSLIGGQPQHF. The V and J genes are TRBV27 and TRBJ1-5; D is ambiguous. The CDR3 is made up of 13 amino acids. CDR1 and CDR2 (germline): MNHEY, SMNVEV (reference sequence). Trimming took 2 bases from V and 6 from J, leaving 8 bases between them.

CDR3 amino acids: CASSLGFRGSGNTIYF. The CDR3 nucleotides are TGTGCCAGCAGCTTAGGCTTCCGGGGGTCTGGAAACACCATATATTTT. The chain recombines TRBV7-2 with TRBJ1-3, with D maybe TRBD1 (5 bases). CDR3 length: 16 residues. CDR1 is SGHTA and CDR2 is FQGNSA in the germline V gene. The V and J ends lost 1 base and 1 base respectively, with 11 bases between them.

CDR3 amino acids: CAGTYGAGNQPQHF. DNA for the CDR3: TGTGCCGGCACCTACGGAGCCGGCAATCAGCCCCAGCATTTT. The chain joins TRBV18 to TRBJ1-5, with D hard to call. CDR3 length equals 14 residues. The V gene's germline CDR1 is KGHSH and CDR2 LQKENI. The V gene lost 11 bases and the J gene lost 2 bases, with 16 bases spanning the gap.

The chain recombines TRBV4-2 with TRBJ1-1; the D is unclear. V dropped 0 bases and J dropped 4 bases, with 12 bases sitting between them. CDR1 is LGHNA and CDR2 is YNFKEQ in the germline V gene. This CDR3 comprises 15 residues. CDR3 sequence: CASSQDFRWSTEAFF. The CDR3 coding sequence is TGTGCCAGCAGCCAAGATTTCAGGTGGAGCACTGAAGCTTTCTTT.

The J gene is TRBJ2-1, the V gene TRBV14; tentatively, D is TRBD2 (5 bases). The CDR3 is 15 amino acids. Germline values: CDR1 SGHDN, CDR2 FVKESK. V lost 0 bases to trimming and J lost 2 bases, with 8 bases between them. The CDR3 nucleotides are TGTGCCAGCAGCCAAGAAAGCGGCGCCTACAATGAGCAGTTCTTC. It yields the protein CASSQESGAYNEQFF.

This clone was counted a few times. The rearrangement joins TRBV30 to TRBJ1-5; D uncertain. Trimming cost V 5 bases and J 0 bases, with 5 bases left between them. CDR3 size: 12 residues. Germline assignment: CDR1 GTSNPN and CDR2 SVGIG (reference sequence). The CDR3 here is CAWAYSNQPQHF. The CDR3, as DNA: TGTGCCTGGGCCTATAGCAATCAGCCCCAGCATTTT.

The chain links TRBV7-9 to TRBJ2-1; D is unclear. V was trimmed by 5 bases and J by 9 bases, leaving 20 bases between them. The germline V gene encodes CDR1 SEHNR and CDR2 FQNEAQ (reference sequence). This CDR3 has 15 residues. Here the CDR3 reads CASSTLGVLGGEQFF. DNA for the CDR3: TGTGCCAGCAGCACACTCGGTGTCCTCGGTGGTGAGCAGTTCTTC. The full variable domain, its missing parts supplied by reference TRBV7-9 and TRBJ2-1, is DTGVSQNPRHKITKRGQNVTFRCDPISEHNRLYWYRQTLGQGPEFLTYFQNEAQLEKSRLLSDRFSAERPKGSFSTLEIQRTEQGDSAMYLCASSTLGVLGGEQFFGPGTRLTVL.

The chain joins TRBV6-4 to TRBJ2-3; 12 bases line up with TRBD2. This CDR3 is 15 amino acids long. Germline V gene data show CDR1 as MRHNA and CDR2 as SNTAGT. V gave up 4 bases and J gave up 1 base; unmatched junction bases: 0. CDR3 amino acids: CASSGTSGGTDTQYF. Written as DNA, the CDR3 is TGTGCCAGCAGTGGGACTAGCGGGGGCACAGATACGCAGTATTTT.

This clone was counted a single time. The V call is TRBV10-1, the J call TRBJ2-2; weak D call: TRBD2 (6 bases). Trimming took 3 bases from V and 1 from J, leaving 15 bases between them. Per germline, CDR1 WNHNN and CDR2 SYGVQD (reference sequence). This CDR3 has 17 residues. Here the CDR3 reads CASSDARSGVNTGELFF. CDR3 coding DNA: TGCGCCAGCAGTGATGCTCGGTCGGGGGTGAACACCGGGGAGCTGTTTTTT.

V and J are TRBV7-8 and TRBJ1-2, with 7 bases matching TRBD1. The CDR3 is 13 residues long. Trimming at V came to 5 bases and at J to 4 bases, leaving 4 bases not matched to a gene. Germline CDR1 is SGHVS and CDR2 is FQNEAQ. CDR3: CASSRDSAYGYTF. The DNA for the CDR3 is TGTGCCAGCAGCAGGGACAGTGCCTATGGCTACACCTTC.

J is TRBJ1-2 and V is TRBV11-2; a weak D match, TRBD1 (6 bases). Germline loops: CDR1 SGHAT, CDR2 FQNNGV. The CDR3 is 13 amino acids. V lost 5 bases to trimming and J lost 3 bases, with 10 bases between them. The CDR3 DNA reads TGTGCCAGCAGCCCGAGGGGGGACTATGGCTACACCTTC. Translation: CASSPRGDYGYTF.

V gene TRBV5-1 combines with J gene TRBJ2-3, with no clear D. The CDR3 extends over 12 amino acids. V lost 4 bases, J lost 3 bases, and 6 bases lay in between. Germline loops: CDR1 SGHRS, CDR2 YFSETQ. The CDR3 is CASSPTTDTQYF. DNA of the CDR3: TGCGCCAGCAGCCCAACTACAGATACGCAGTATTTT. Complete variable domain (other parts from reference TRBV5-1 and TRBJ2-3): KAGVTQTPRYLIKTRGQQVTLSCSPISGHRSVSWYQQTPGQGLQFLFEYFSETQRNKGNFPGRFSGRQFSNSRSEMNVSTLELGDSALYLCASSPTTDTQYFGPGTRLTVL.

This clone has only one observation. The rearrangement joins TRBV7-6 to TRBJ2-5; no reliable D call. Deletions cut 4 bases from V and 3 bases from J, with 3 bases between. Germline CDR1 is SGHVS and CDR2 is FNYEAQ. The length of the CDR3 is 11 residues. Here the CDR3 DNA reads TGTGCCAGCAGCTCTAAAGAGACCCAGTACTTC. Translation gives CASSSKETQYF.

This clone showed up just a few times. The genes are TRBV28 and TRBJ2-3; 9 nucleotides align to TRBD2. The CDR3 has 15 residues. From germline, CDR1 is MDHEN and CDR2 SYDVKM. The ends lost 7 bases at V and 2 bases at J; junction bases unmatched: 7. CDR3 in amino acids: CASKSSGAYTDTQYF. The CDR3 nucleotides read TGTGCCAGCAAATCTAGCGGGGCCTACACAGATACGCAGTATTTT.

This chain links TRBV11-3 with TRBJ1-4; D gene uncertain. V shed 0 bases and J shed 5 bases, with 19 bases lying between them. The CDR3 spans 18 residues. The germline V gene encodes CDR1 SGHNT and CDR2 YENEEA. The CDR3 spells CASSLDRVREVGNEKLFF. In DNA, the CDR3 is TGTGCCAGCAGCTTAGATCGGGTGAGGGAGGTCGGAAATGAAAAACTGTTTTTT.

V and J are TRBV5-1 and TRBJ1-2, with a weak D call TRBD1 (5 bases). The V and J ends lost 0 bases and 2 bases respectively, with 11 bases between them. The CDR3 runs to 15 residues. Germline V lookup: CDR1 SGHRS, CDR2 YFSETQ. The CDR3 sequence: CASSLGPGKNYGYTF. The DNA of the CDR3 is TGCGCCAGCAGCTTGGGCCCAGGGAAGAACTATGGCTACACCTTC.

The V call is TRBV7-2, the J call TRBJ1-2; D remains unclear. CDR3 size: 14 residues. Looked up from germline, CDR1 is SGHTA and CDR2 is FQGNSA. V lost 7 bases to trimming and J lost 1 base, with 13 bases between them. Here the CDR3 reads CASNRGSGNYGYTF. DNA for the CDR3: TGTGCCAGCAACCGGGGAAGCGGTAACTATGGCTACACCTTC.

The genes are TRBV25-1 and TRBJ1-6, with D tentatively TRBD1 (6 bases). This CDR3 has 12 amino acids. CDR1 and CDR2 (germline): MGHDK, SYGVNS. V was clipped by 5 bases and J by 11 bases, with 10 bases between them. The CDR3 protein is CASSQGYAPLHF. The CDR3 coding sequence is TGTGCCAGCAGTCAGGGGTATGCACCCCTCCACTTT. The variable domain in full, completed from reference TRBV25-1 and TRBJ1-6, reads EADIYQTPRYLVIGTGKKITLECSQTMGHDKMYWYQQDPGMELHLIHYSYGVNSTEKGDLSSESTVSRIRTEHFPLTLESARPSHTSQYLCASSQGYAPLHFGNGTRLTVT.

The chain has TRBV6-5 and TRBJ2-3; D not resolved. This CDR3 has 14 amino acids. CDR1 is MNHEY and CDR2 is SVGAGI in the germline V gene. Trimming removed 2 bases at V and 4 bases at J, with 10 bases between. CDR3 residues: CASSYTDFADTQYF. The CDR3, as DNA: TGTGCCAGCAGTTACACCGATTTCGCAGATACGCAGTATTTT.

J is TRBJ1-3 and V is TRBV6-5, with a possible D match to TRBD1 (6 bases). The germline V gene encodes CDR1 MNHEY and CDR2 SVGAGI. This CDR3 spans 12 amino acids. Between the trimmed V and J ends, which lost 9 bases and 2 bases, there was a span of 8 bases. The CDR3: CASWTAGNTIYF. The CDR3 nucleotides are TGTGCCAGTTGGACAGCTGGAAACACCATATATTTT.

This rearrangement joins TRBV5-8 to TRBJ1-3; maybe TRBD1 (5 bases). The germline V gene has CDR1 SGHTS and CDR2 YDEGEE. V shed 5 bases and J shed 4 bases, with 13 bases lying between them. This CDR3 is 14 amino acids long. This chain's CDR3 is CASRSRVAGNTIYF. The DNA for the CDR3 is TGTGCCAGCAGAAGCAGGGTAGCGGGAAACACCATATATTTT.

The rearrangement joins TRBV27 to TRBJ1-2; D unclear. Germline lookup yields CDR1 MNHEY and CDR2 SMNVEV (reference sequence). Trimming stripped 0 bases from V and 6 bases from J, with 8 bases between. The CDR3 totals 13 residues. For the CDR3, the DNA is TGTGCCAGCAGTTTATCGAGAGGGAATGGCTACACCTTC. Its protein product is CASSLSRGNGYTF.